The 29 T cell receptor beta chains reported below all come from one sample, sequenced in a study of beta chain features in type 1 diabetes. Overall study results and limits: People with Type 1 diabetes carried modestly yet significantly shorter TCRB CDR3s in all four CD4+ subsets.

The investigators reverse transcribed all of the isolated RNA, so they sequenced expressed TCRB transcripts. Libraries were prepared by immunoSEQ multiplex PCR; TCRdb keeps only in-frame clonotypes and omits some of them. The data contain roughly 330,000 clones, approximately 13% of them singletons. No antigens are known for them. The sample was naive CD4+ T cells from blood. The receptors stem from a woman between 18 and 30 years old with type 1 diabetes.

This clone has only a few counts. The CDR3 nucleotides are TGTGCCAGCAGTTTCGGGACTCTCTACAGTGGTGAGCAGTTCTTC. Translated: CASSFGTLYSGEQFF. The rearrangement joins TRBV28 to TRBJ2-1, with D possibly being TRBD2 (6 bases). The CDR3 extends over 15 amino acids. Trimming took 3 bases from V and 9 from J, leaving 18 bases between them. Germline CDR1 MDHEN, CDR2 SYDVKM.

This clone came up a few times. This CDR3 reads CASSAPSGNTIYF. The CDR3 bases are TGTGCCAGCAGTGCCCCTTCTGGAAACACCATATATTTT. The chain uses TRBV25-1 and TRBJ1-3; D gene ambiguous. V was cut by 4 bases and J by 1 base, with 5 bases left in between. The CDR3 consists of 13 residues. Germline V gene sequence: CDR1 MGHDK, CDR2 SYGVNS.

The chain links TRBV10-2 to TRBJ2-1, with 7 bases aligning to TRBD2. Germline V gene lookup returns CDR1 WSHSY and CDR2 SAAADI. J was trimmed by 0 bases and V by 2 bases; bases with no gene match: 10. The CDR3 contains 18 residues. The CDR3 spells CASSEITPGGSSYNEQFF. The CDR3 nucleotides are TGCGCCAGCAGTGAGATTACACCGGGGGGTAGCTCCTACAATGAGCAGTTCTTC.

To note about this clone: This specimen includes other DNA sequences encoding the same CDR3. This chain uses TRBV9 with TRBJ1-1, with 7 nucleotides matching TRBD1. CDR1 and CDR2 (germline): SGDLS, YYNGEE. The CDR3 has 14 amino acids. With V trimmed by 0 bases and J by 1 base, 0 bases remained unmatched. In DNA, the CDR3 is TGTGCCAGCAGCGTAGGGGACAGGAACACTGAAGCTTTCTTT. Translated, it gives CASSVGDRNTEAFF.

The chain recombines TRBV5-1 with TRBJ2-2; 9 nucleotides agree with TRBD2. Germline CDR1 SGHRS, CDR2 YFSETQ. The ends lost 4 bases at V and 8 bases at J; junction bases unmatched: 15. The CDR3 is 17 residues long. Here the CDR3 reads CASSVGLASGTIGELFF. The CDR3 DNA follows: TGCGCCAGCAGCGTGGGCCTCGCTAGCGGGACCATTGGGGAGCTGTTTTTT.

This clone was observed a few times. V gene TRBV29-1 combines with J gene TRBJ2-5; unclear D gene. V shed 4 bases and J shed 5 bases, with 11 bases lying between them. Looked up from germline, CDR1 is SQVTM and CDR2 is ANQGSEA. The CDR3 consists of 12 residues. CDR3 region: CSVAPGLETQYF. CDR3 sequence (DNA): TGCAGCGTTGCTCCAGGTTTGGAGACCCAGTACTTC.

In its sample, this clone was seen many times. The chain is built from TRBV7-9 and TRBJ2-3; D ambiguous. Germline CDR1 reads SEHNR; CDR2 reads FQNEAQ (reference sequence). V dropped 5 bases and J dropped 5 bases, with 5 bases sitting between them. CDR3 length equals 11 residues. The CDR3 loop is CASSTGDTQYF. Here the CDR3 DNA reads TGTGCCAGCAGCACGGGAGATACGCAGTATTTT.

The V gene is TRBV28, the J gene TRBJ2-1; TRBD2 matches 9 bases. Germline values: CDR1 MDHEN, CDR2 SYDVKM. With V trimmed by 4 bases and J by 5 bases, 9 bases remained unmatched. This CDR3 has 16 residues. This CDR3 is CASSSPQAGGDNEQFF. The CDR3 DNA reads as TGTGCCAGCAGTTCCCCCCAGGCGGGAGGGGACAATGAGCAGTTCTTC.

This clone appeared a few times. The V call is TRBV5-1, the J call TRBJ2-3; maybe TRBD1 (6 bases). Looked up from germline, CDR1 is SGHRS and CDR2 is YFSETQ. The CDR3 is 15 residues long. V was clipped by 5 bases and J by 2 bases, with 15 bases between them. For the CDR3, the DNA is TGCGCCAGCAGGGACCCCACAGGGCACACAGATACGCAGTATTTT. Translated, it gives CASRDPTGHTDTQYF. Together with reference TRBV5-1 and TRBJ2-3, the CDR3 gives the full variable domain: KAGVTQTPRYLIKTRGQQVTLSCSPISGHRSVSWYQQTPGQGLQFLFEYFSETQRNKGNFPGRFSGRQFSNSRSEMNVSTLELGDSALYLCASRDPTGHTDTQYFGPGTRLTVL.

The chain recombines TRBV4-1 with TRBJ1-1; tentatively, D is TRBD1 (6 bases). V was cut by 4 bases and J by 1 base, with 10 bases left in between. The length of the CDR3 is 14 residues. CDR1 is MGHRA, CDR2 YSYEKL, per germline. The CDR3 DNA reads as TGCGCCAGCAGCCTGATGACAGGGAACACTGAAGCTTTCTTT. Translated, it gives CASSLMTGNTEAFF.

This rearrangement joins TRBV10-3 to TRBJ2-1; 13 positions agree with TRBD2. The CDR3 runs 15 residues. Germline V gene data show CDR1 as ENHRY and CDR2 as SYGVKD. Unmatched junction bases numbered 4, after V lost 5 bases and J lost 6 bases. CDR3 region: CAISPGLAGVNEQFF. CDR3 nucleotides: TGTGCCATCAGTCCCGGACTAGCGGGAGTCAATGAGCAGTTCTTC.

This clone occurred a few times. This chain connects TRBV18 to TRBJ2-2, with a tentative D call TRBD2 (5 bases). From germline, CDR1 is KGHSH and CDR2 LQKENI. The ends were cut back, 5 bases at V and 3 bases at J, with 13 bases in the middle. This CDR3 region has 15 residues. CDR3 sequence (DNA): TGTGCCAGCTCAGATAGCGCCTTTTACACCGGGGAGCTGTTTTTT. Translated: CASSDSAFYTGELFF. Looking up the rest from reference TRBV18 and TRBJ2-2 gives the full variable domain: NAGVMQNPRHLVRRRGQEARLRCSPMKGHSHVYWYRQLPEEGLKFMVYLQKENIIDESGMPKERFSAEFPKEGPSILRIQQVVRGDSAAYFCASSDSAFYTGELFFGEGSRLTVL.

The J gene is TRBJ2-1, the V gene TRBV5-4; D not resolved. The germline V and J ends were trimmed by 0 bases and 2 bases, with 12 bases remaining between them. This CDR3 has 16 amino acids. Per germline, CDR1 SGHNT and CDR2 YYREEE (reference sequence). Written as DNA, the CDR3 is TGTGCCAGCAGCTTGGCTCCGGCGGTCACCTACAATGAGCAGTTCTTC. Translating gives CASSLAPAVTYNEQFF. The full variable domain, rest sourced from reference TRBV5-4 and TRBJ2-1, is ETGVTQSPTHLIKTRGQQVTLRCSSQSGHNTVSWYQQALGQGPQFIFQYYREEENGRGNFPPRFSGLQFPNYSSELNVNALELDDSALYLCASSLAPAVTYNEQFFGPGTRLTVL.

V usage is TRBV10-3 and J usage is TRBJ1-5; weak D call: TRBD1 (6 bases). The CDR3 spans 13 residues. Germline CDR1 ENHRY, CDR2 SYGVKD. Trimming pared 6 bases from V and 5 bases from J, leaving 11 bases between. CDR3 sequence: CAISWTEDQPQHF. The CDR3 DNA is TGTGCCATCAGCTGGACAGAAGATCAGCCCCAGCATTTT.

A few counts support this clone. The chain uses TRBV28 and TRBJ2-3; tentative D call: TRBD2 (6 bases). Looked up from germline, CDR1 is MDHEN and CDR2 is SYDVKM. CDR3 length: 15 amino acids. With 6 bases removed from V and 4 bases from J, the gap between germline ends came to 17 bases. In DNA form, the CDR3 reads TGTGCCAGCAGCAAAATCGGGAGCTGGGCAGATACGCAGTATTTT. It translates to CASSKIGSWADTQYF.

This chain links TRBV28 with TRBJ1-1; possibly TRBD1 for D (5 bases). Trimming cost V 8 bases and J 1 base, with 11 bases left between them. This CDR3 contains 13 residues. The germline V gene has CDR1 MDHEN and CDR2 SYDVKM. CDR3 in DNA: TGTGCCAGCCACTCCCAGGGGAACACTGAAGCTTTCTTT. This codes for CASHSQGNTEAFF.

In its sample, this clone was seen a few times. The chain recombines TRBV19 with TRBJ2-1; 12 positions agree with TRBD1. The CDR3 is 14 residues long. The V segment lost 10 bases and the J segment 7 bases; nucleotides outside the gene matches: 8. The germline gives CDR1 LNHDA, CDR2 SQIVND (reference sequence). The CDR3 protein is CATRGQGAGNEQFF. CDR3 coding DNA: TGTGCCACCCGGGGACAGGGGGCAGGGAATGAGCAGTTCTTC.

This clone was seen a few times. The chain recombines TRBV11-2 with TRBJ2-2; no clear D. In germline, CDR1 is SGHAT, CDR2 FQNNGV. V was cut by 1 base and J by 0 bases, with 6 bases left in between. The CDR3 runs to 15 residues. CDR3 in DNA: TGTGCCAGCAGCTTAGGATCAGCGAACACCGGGGAGCTGTTTTTT. Translating gives CASSLGSANTGELFF.

The chain uses TRBV2 and TRBJ1-1; TRBD1 matches at 7 bases. The CDR3 has 13 amino acids. The ends lost 6 bases at V and 1 base at J; junction bases unmatched: 2. Per germline, CDR1 SNHLY and CDR2 FYNNEI. The CDR3 spells CASSGQENTEAFF. The CDR3 DNA follows: TGTGCCAGCAGCGGACAGGAGAACACTGAAGCTTTCTTT.

The rearrangement uses TRBV28 and TRBJ2-7; unclear D gene. Germline V lookup: CDR1 MDHEN, CDR2 SYDVKM. Trimming shortened V by 6 bases and J by 1 base, and 13 bases separated the two germline ends. The CDR3 is made up of 14 amino acids. The CDR3 DNA reads TGTGCCAGCAGGGTTGGGTGGCGGTCCTACGAGCAGTACTTC. This codes for CASRVGWRSYEQYF.

This clone was counted between two and nine times. The genes are TRBV5-1 and TRBJ2-3; perhaps TRBD2 as D (5 bases). The CDR3 contains 13 residues. The V end lost 0 bases, the J end lost 5 bases, and 7 bases lay between the germline ends. Germline V gives CDR1 SGHRS, CDR2 YFSETQ. CDR3 in amino acids: CASSLGTLDTQYF. The CDR3 DNA follows: TGCGCCAGCAGCTTGGGGACTCTAGATACGCAGTATTTT.

The table lists this clone with a few counts. The chain couples TRBV5-1 to TRBJ1-1, with 9 nucleotides matching TRBD1. In germline, CDR1 is SGHRS, CDR2 YFSETQ. The CDR3 has 14 residues. The J segment lost 10 bases and the V segment lost 4 bases, leaving 11 bases of the junction unmatched. For the CDR3, the DNA is TGCGCCAGCAGCACACCCGGGACAGGGTCGGCAGCTTTCTTT. As protein: CASSTPGTGSAAFF.

A single count supports this clone. The chain joins TRBV30 to TRBJ2-6; TRBD1 matches at 7 bases. The V gene end was trimmed by 8 bases and the J gene end by 0 bases; junction bases not matched to a gene: 7. Germline CDR1 reads GTSNPN; CDR2 reads SVGIG (reference sequence). CDR3 length equals 15 residues. CDR3 sequence reads: CAHRTGFSGANVLTF. CDR3 DNA: TGTGCCCACAGGACAGGCTTCTCTGGGGCCAACGTCCTGACTTTC.

This clone has more than one count but fewer than ten. The rearrangement joins TRBV5-1 to TRBJ1-1, with 7 bases aligning to TRBD1. V shed 4 bases, J shed 4 bases, and the junction held 7 bases outside the gene matches. CDR1 is SGHRS and CDR2 is YFSETQ in the germline V gene. The CDR3 has 14 residues. The CDR3 spells CASSPFDRATEAFF. CDR3 in DNA: TGCGCCAGCAGCCCATTCGACAGGGCCACTGAAGCTTTCTTT.

The genes are TRBV30 and TRBJ1-1; D possibly corresponds to TRBD1 (6 bases). V lost 0 bases, J lost 1 base, and 9 bases lay in between. Germline V gene lookup returns CDR1 GTSNPN and CDR2 SVGIG (reference sequence). The CDR3 runs to 14 residues. The CDR3 DNA reads as TGTGCCTGGAGTGTAACAGGGAGGAACACTGAAGCTTTCTTT. It encodes CAWSVTGRNTEAFF.

The CDR3 loop is CASSFPSSYNEQFF. CDR3 coding DNA: TGTGCCAGCAGCTTCCCGAGCTCCTACAATGAGCAGTTCTTC. The J gene is TRBJ2-1, the V gene TRBV5-5; D is ambiguous. Trimming stripped 2 bases from V and 0 bases from J, with 6 bases between. Germline V CDR1 and CDR2: SGHKS, YYEKEE (reference sequence). This CDR3 comprises 14 residues. Complete variable domain (other parts from reference TRBV5-5 and TRBJ2-1): DAGVTQSPTHLIKTRGQQVTLRCSPISGHKSVSWYQQVLGQGPQFIFQYYEKEERGRGNFPDRFSARQFPNYSSELNVNALLLGDSALYLCASSFPSSYNEQFFGPGTRLTVL.

This clone has just one count. The rearrangement uses TRBV2 and TRBJ1-1; D might be TRBD1 (5 bases). The V gene's germline CDR1 is SNHLY and CDR2 FYNNEI. Trimming stripped 6 bases from V and 0 bases from J, with 11 bases between. This CDR3 comprises 14 residues. The CDR3 region has the DNA TGTGCCAGCAGGATAGACAGCTTGAACACTGAAGCTTTCTTT. Protein: CASRIDSLNTEAFF.

V usage is TRBV9 and J usage is TRBJ2-5; D may be TRBD2 (6 bases). This CDR3 region has 15 residues. Per the germline V gene, CDR1 is SGDLS and CDR2 is YYNGEE. Trimming cost V 0 bases and J 0 bases, with 9 bases left between them. CDR3 nucleotides: TGTGCCAGCAGCGTAGGGAGCGGGTACCAAGAGACCCAGTACTTC. Its protein is CASSVGSGYQETQYF.

The chain combines TRBV5-1 with TRBJ1-4, with TRBD1 as a possible D gene (6 bases). The CDR3 runs 13 residues. V lost 6 bases and J lost 8, with 14 bases in between. The germline V gene has CDR1 SGHRS and CDR2 YFSETQ. DNA for the CDR3: TGCGCCAGCAAGTTGGGGGCTGGGGAAAAACTGTTTTTT. This sequence encodes CASKLGAGEKLFF.